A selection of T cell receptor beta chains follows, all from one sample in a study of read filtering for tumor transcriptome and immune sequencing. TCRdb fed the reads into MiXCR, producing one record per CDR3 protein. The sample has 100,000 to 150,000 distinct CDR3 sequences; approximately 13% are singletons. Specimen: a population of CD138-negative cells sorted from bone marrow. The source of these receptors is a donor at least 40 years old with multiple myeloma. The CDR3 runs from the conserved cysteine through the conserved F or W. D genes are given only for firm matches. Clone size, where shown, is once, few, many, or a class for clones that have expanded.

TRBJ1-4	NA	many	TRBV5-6	TGTGCCAGCAGCTTGGTGGTAACCCCTGAAAAACTGTTTTTT	CASSLVVTPEKLFF
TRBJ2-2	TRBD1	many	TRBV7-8	TGTGCCAGCAGCTTAGACACAGGGGACACCGGGGAGCTGTTTTTT	CASSLDTGDTGELFF
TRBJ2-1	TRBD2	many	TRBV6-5	TGTGCCAGCAGTTACTCTGGCGGGAGGAGCTCCTACAATGAGCAGTTCTTC	CASSYSGGRSSYNEQFF
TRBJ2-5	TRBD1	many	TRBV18	TGTGCCAGCTCACCACCCACAGGGGAAGAGACCCAGTACTTC	CASSPPTGEETQYF
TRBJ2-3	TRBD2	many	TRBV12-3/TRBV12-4	TGTGCCAGCAGTCCACGCTTAGCGGGAATTGATACAGATACGCAGTATTTT	CASSPRLAGIDTDTQYF
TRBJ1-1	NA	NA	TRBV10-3	TGTGCCATCAGTGGGACAGAACGGGACACTGAAGCTTTCTTT	CAISGTERDTEAFF
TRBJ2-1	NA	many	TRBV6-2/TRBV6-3	TGTGCCAGCAGTTACTCGGAGTCCAATGAGCAGTTCTTC	CASSYSESNEQFF
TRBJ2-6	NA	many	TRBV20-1	TGCAGTGCTAGAGAGGGAGCAGGGGCCAACGTCCTGACTTTC	CSAREGAGANVLTF
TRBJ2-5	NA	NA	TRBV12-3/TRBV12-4	TGTGCCAGCAGGTCGCGACAAGAGACCCAGTACTTC	CASRSRQETQYF
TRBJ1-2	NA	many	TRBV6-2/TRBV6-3	TGTGCCAGCAAACACCCCAGGGCTCACAATGGCTACACCTTC	CASKHPRAHNGYTF
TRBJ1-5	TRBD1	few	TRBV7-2	TGTGCCAGCAGCTTAGTAGGGGGCGCAGGTCAGCCCCAGCATTTT	CASSLVGGAGQPQHF
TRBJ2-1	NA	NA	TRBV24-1	TGTGCTACCAGTCCGGATCTGGGTAGCTACAATGAGCAGTTCTTC	CATSPDLGSYNEQFF
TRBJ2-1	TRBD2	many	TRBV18	TGTGCCAGCTCACCAAGACTAGCGGCCTCCTACAATGAGCAGTTCTTC	CASSPRLAASYNEQFF
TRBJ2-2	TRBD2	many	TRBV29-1	TGCAGCGCCGAACCCACTAGCGGGAACACCGGGGAGCTGTTTTTT	CSAEPTSGNTGELFF
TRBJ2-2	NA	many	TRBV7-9	TGTGCCAGCAGCTTAGTACGTGGGAACACCGGGGAGCTGTTTTTT	CASSLVRGNTGELFF
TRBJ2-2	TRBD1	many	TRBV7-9	TGTGCCAGCAGCATAATCACCGGGACAGTGGGCACCGGGGAGCTGTTTTTT	CASSIITGTVGTGELFF
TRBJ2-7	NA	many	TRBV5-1	TGCGCCAGCAGCCTAATCCGGGACACCTCCTACGAGCAGTACTTC	CASSLIRDTSYEQYF
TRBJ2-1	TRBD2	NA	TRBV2	TGTGCCAGCAGTGCGGTGTCTAGCGGGAGCTCCTACAATGAGCAGTTCTTC	CASSAVSSGSSYNEQFF
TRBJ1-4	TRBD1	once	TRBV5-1	TGCGCCAGCAGCTTGACAGGGGGGGAAGAAAAACTGTTTTTT	CASSLTGGEEKLFF
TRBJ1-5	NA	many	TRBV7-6	TGTGCCAGCAGCGCTCAACCGGACAGCCTTCAGCCCCAGCATTTT	CASSAQPDSLQPQHF
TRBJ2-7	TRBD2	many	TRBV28	TGTGCCAGCAGCCAGAGCCGGGACTACCGGGGCGAGCAGTACTTC	CASSQSRDYRGEQYF
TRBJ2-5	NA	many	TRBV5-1	TGCGCCAGCAGCTTGCCACCTCAAGAGACCCAGTACTTC	CASSLPPQETQYF
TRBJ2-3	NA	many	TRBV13	TGTGCCAGCAGCTCGAAACCAGATACGCAGTATTTT	CASSSKPDTQYF
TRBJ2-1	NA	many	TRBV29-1	TGCAGCGTTGGGGGACTCTTAGGTTACAATGAGCAGTTCTTC	CSVGGLLGYNEQFF
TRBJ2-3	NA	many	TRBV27	TGTGCCAGCACACGTACGGGAGAGAGCACAGATACGCAGTATTTT	CASTRTGESTDTQYF
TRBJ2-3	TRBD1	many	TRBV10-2	TGCGCCAGCTCGAGACAGGGATCAACAGATACGCAGTATTTT	CASSRQGSTDTQYF
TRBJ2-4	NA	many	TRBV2	TGTGCCAGCAGGGAAGCCAAAAACATTCAGTACTTC	CASREAKNIQYF
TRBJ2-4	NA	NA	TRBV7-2	TGTGCCAGCACCCCCCCCAGGCCCGGAAACATTCAGTACTTC	CASTPPRPGNIQYF
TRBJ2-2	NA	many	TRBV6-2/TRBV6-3	TGTGCCAGCAGTCTAATGACGTTGGTCACCGGGGAGCTGTTTTTT	CASSLMTLVTGELFF
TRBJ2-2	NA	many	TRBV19	TGTGCCAGTAGTGTCGGGGGACACCCCGCCACCGGGGAGCTGTTTTTT	CASSVGGHPATGELFF
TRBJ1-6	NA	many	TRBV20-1	TGCAGTGCTAGGCAGGATCCTAATTCACCCCTCCACTTT	CSARQDPNSPLHF
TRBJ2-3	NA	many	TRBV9	TGTGCCAGCAGCGTATACAGTTACACAGATACGCAGTATTTT	CASSVYSYTDTQYF
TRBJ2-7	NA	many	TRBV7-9	TGTGCCAGCAGCGGGACCAAGAGCTCCTACGAGCAGTACTTC	CASSGTKSSYEQYF
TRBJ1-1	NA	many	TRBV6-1	TGTGCCAGCATGGGCCAGGCGAACACTGAAGCTTTCTTT	CASMGQANTEAFF
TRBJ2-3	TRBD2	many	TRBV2	TGTGCCAGCAGTGAGTGGCGGGGGGACAGCACAGATACGCAGTATTTT	CASSEWRGDSTDTQYF
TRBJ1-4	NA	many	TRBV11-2	TGTGCCAGCAGCTTTATGTCGGAATCTAATGAAAAACTGTTTTTT	CASSFMSESNEKLFF
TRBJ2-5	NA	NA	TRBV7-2	TGTGCCAGCGGCTCCCAAGAGACCCAGTACTTC	CASGSQETQYF
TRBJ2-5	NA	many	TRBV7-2	TGTGCCAGCAGCTTGCGGACACAAGAGACCCAGTACTTC	CASSLRTQETQYF
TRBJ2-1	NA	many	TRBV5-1	TGCGCCAGCAGCTTGGCTGGGGTGAGCTCCTACAATGAGCAGTTCTTC	CASSLAGVSSYNEQFF
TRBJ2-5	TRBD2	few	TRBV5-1	TGCACCAGCAGCTTGCTGGGTAGCGGGGAAGAGACCCAGTACTTC	CTSSLLGSGEETQYF
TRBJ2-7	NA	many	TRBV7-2	TGTGCCAGCAGCTTAGGAGCGGGCCCGACCTACGAGCAGTACTTC	CASSLGAGPTYEQYF